This T cell receptor beta chain emerged from a study of post-analysis software for immune sequencing data. Study findings and constraints: Multiple sclerosis patients showed significantly lower normalized Chao1 diversity than controls did. Patients showed TRBV5-6, TRBV5-1 and TRBV20-1 among a handful of TRBV segments more frequent than in controls.

J was trimmed by 8 bases and V by 5 bases; bases with no gene match: 18. This CDR3 is 17 amino acids long. Per the germline V gene, CDR1 is SGHTA and CDR2 is FQGNSA. A word on this clonotype: Its antigen is unknown.

Built from TCR beta cDNA, the libraries had unique molecular identifiers in them. The T cell input of roughly 0.95 to 10 million gave about half a million cDNA molecules. TCRdb reprocessed the PCR reads with MiXCR, giving one entry per CDR3 protein. The table shows hundreds of thousands of distinct CDR3 sequences, with around 40% occurring only once. This receptor was taken from a girl aged 5-17 years with multiple sclerosis. This sequence joins TRBV7-2 and TRBJ2-1, with 7 bases lining up with TRBD2. Sequenced material: blood. DNA of the CDR3: TGTGCCAGCAGCCGGGCCAGCGGGACCCGAGGGCCCGATGAGCAGTTCTTC. It encodes CASSRASGTRGPDEQFF.